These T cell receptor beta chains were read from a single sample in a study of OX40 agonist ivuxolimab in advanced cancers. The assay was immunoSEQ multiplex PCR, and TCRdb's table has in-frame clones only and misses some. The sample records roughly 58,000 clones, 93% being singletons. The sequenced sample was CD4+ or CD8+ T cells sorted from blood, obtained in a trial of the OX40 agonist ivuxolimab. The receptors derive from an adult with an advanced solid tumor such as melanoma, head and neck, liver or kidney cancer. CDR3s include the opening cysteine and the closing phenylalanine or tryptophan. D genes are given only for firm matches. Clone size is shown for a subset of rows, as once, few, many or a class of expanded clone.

TGTGCCAGCAGTCGATCCGACAGCCTACCGGGGGGCACTGAAGCTTTCTTT	CASSRSDSLPGGTEAFF	NA	TRBV27	TRBJ1-1	NA
TGTGCTAGTGGCCCGGGAGGGGGCCAAGAGACCCAGTACTTC	CASGPGGGQETQYF	NA	TRBV12-5	TRBJ2-5	TRBD2
TGCGCCAGCAGCCAACCCGGGACCCCTACAGATACGCAGTATTTT	CASSQPGTPTDTQYF	NA	TRBV4-3	TRBJ2-3	NA
TGTGCCATCAGTACAGGGGGATCGAGCACTGAAGCTTTCTTT	CAISTGGSSTEAFF	NA	TRBV10-3	TRBJ1-1	TRBD1
TGTGCCAGCAGCTTAGAACCGGGGGCAGTTGAAGCTTTCTTT	CASSLEPGAVEAFF	once	TRBV7-2	TRBJ1-1	NA
TGTGCCAGTATCTGGGTACTAGCGGGAGTGAACACCGGGGAGCTGTTTTTT	CASIWVLAGVNTGELFF	NA	TRBV7-9	TRBJ2-2	TRBD2
TGTGCCAGCAGTGACCGTCAGTGGGGCGGACTCAATCAGCCCCAGCATTTT	CASSDRQWGGLNQPQHF	NA	TRBV6-4	TRBJ1-5	NA
TGTGCCAGCAGTAGCCGAACCTACCAGGGTTCGGCCTACGAGCAGTACTTC	CASSSRTYQGSAYEQYF	NA	TRBV27	TRBJ2-7	NA
TGTGCCAGTAGTATTTGGACAGGGGATCAGCCCCAGCATTTT	CASSIWTGDQPQHF	NA	TRBV19	TRBJ1-5	TRBD1
TGTGCCAGCAGTCGACTAGCGGGAGGCCTCTACAATGAGCAGTTCTTC	CASSRLAGGLYNEQFF	NA	TRBV2	TRBJ2-1	TRBD2
TGTGCCAGCAGTTACTCCCTCTTGGCTTCCGATGGCTACACCTTC	CASSYSLLASDGYTF	NA	TRBV6-5	TRBJ1-2	NA
TGCGCCAGCAGTGCTGGACAGGGGGCAGGTGAGCAGTACTTC	CASSAGQGAGEQYF	NA	TRBV10-1	TRBJ2-7	TRBD1
TGTGCCATCAGTGACCAGACTAGCGGCACAGATACGCAGTATTTT	CAISDQTSGTDTQYF	NA	TRBV10-3	TRBJ2-3	TRBD2
TGTGCCAGCAGTGGTACAGGGGCCCCTAGGAATGGCTACACCTTC	CASSGTGAPRNGYTF	NA	TRBV2	TRBJ1-2	TRBD1
TGTGCCAGCAGCTTCATAGCGGGAGGTACCGGGGAGCTGTTTTTT	CASSFIAGGTGELFF	NA	TRBV13	TRBJ2-2	TRBD2
TGTGCCAGCAAACCGGGACAGGTCCCCTACGAGCAGTACTTC	CASKPGQVPYEQYF	NA	TRBV5-6	TRBJ2-7	TRBD1
TGTGGCAGCCCCACTAGCGGGAGTCAAGAGACCCAGTACTTC	CGSPTSGSQETQYF	NA	TRBV2	TRBJ2-5	TRBD2
TGTGCCTGGCAACAGGGGATACAGCAGTACTTC	CAWQQGIQQYF	once	TRBV30	TRBJ2-7	TRBD1
TGTGCCACCTCAAGGGGCTTAAACCGGGAGAGGTACAATGAGCAGTTCTTC	CATSRGLNRERYNEQFF	NA	TRBV27	TRBJ2-1	NA
TGTGCCAGTAGTATCCCCCTCGAGGGACAGGGGTATGGCTACACCTTC	CASSIPLEGQGYGYTF	NA	TRBV19	TRBJ1-2	TRBD1
TGTGCCAGCAGCTTTTTCTGGGACACTGAAAAACTGTTTTTT	CASSFFWDTEKLFF	NA	TRBV7-8	TRBJ1-4	NA
TGTGCCAGCAGTGAAGCAAAGATTAACTATGGCTACACCTTC	CASSEAKINYGYTF	NA	TRBV6-1	TRBJ1-2	NA